This TCR beta chain is from a study of post-analysis software for immune sequencing data. Overall study findings and caveats: In patients, TRBV5-6, TRBV5-1 and TRBV20-1 belonged to five TRBV segments found more frequently than in controls. Compared against controls, patients with multiple sclerosis displayed significantly lower normalized Chao1 diversity.

As for this clonotype: As yet, its antigen is unknown.

Carried by the TCR beta cDNA libraries were unique molecular identifiers. One entry per CDR3 protein results from TCRdb running MiXCR on the PCR reads. In the table there are about 810,000 distinct CDR3 sequences, approximately 57% of which are singletons. The CDR3 spans 15 residues. V gave up 0 bases and J gave up 11 bases, with 22 bases separating them. CDR1 and CDR2 (germline): SQVTM, ANQGSEA. The rearrangement links TRBV29-1 to TRBJ2-5; tentatively, D is TRBD1 (5 bases). Sample: blood. The origin of this receptor is a girl between 10 and 17 years old with multiple sclerosis. CDR3 sequence (DNA): TGCAGCGTTGAAGATCTACTGGCAGGGAACAATGAGCAGTACTTC. This translates into CSVEDLLAGNNEQYF.